The 9 T cell receptor beta chains reported below all come from one sample, sequenced in a study of T cells in localized non-small cell lung cancer. Generated by immunoSEQ multiplex PCR, the TCRdb table keeps only in-frame clones and is missing some. This repertoire shows approximately 80,000 clones, 80% found once; its top ten account for about a tenth. The specimen comprised peripheral blood, sampled before any cancer treatment. All receptors derive from a female donor at least 60 years old with stage I lung adenocarcinoma.

This chain uses TRBV6-1 with TRBJ2-7; 7 bases match TRBD1. J gave up 11 bases and V 6 bases, and 10 bases lay outside the gene matches. Germline CDR1 reads MNHNS; CDR2 reads SASEGT. The CDR3 runs to 12 residues. CDR3 loop: CASSAGVGQKYF. CDR3 DNA: TGTGCCAGCAGCGCCGGGGTGGGACAGAAGTACTTC.

The J gene is TRBJ1-2, the V gene TRBV5-6; 7 nucleotides align to TRBD1. There are 16 residues in the CDR3. Unmatched junction bases numbered 10, after V lost 3 bases and J lost 2 bases. Germline V gene data show CDR1 as SGHDT and CDR2 as YYEEEE. The CDR3 DNA is TGTGCCAGCAGCTCCGCCCGCAGGGGGTTGAACTATGGCTACACCTTC. It translates to CASSSARRGLNYGYTF.

This rearrangement joins TRBV5-1 to TRBJ2-1; the D gene is possibly TRBD2 (6 bases). This CDR3 is 15 amino acids long. Germline V gene data show CDR1 as SGHRS and CDR2 as YFSETQ. V lost 0 bases to trimming and J lost 4 bases, with 11 bases between them. For the CDR3, the DNA is TGCGCCAGCAGCTTGGGGAGGGGCGATTACAATGAGCAGTTCTTC. As protein: CASSLGRGDYNEQFF.

This chain connects TRBV6-5 to TRBJ2-5, with TRBD1 matching over 9 bases. From germline, CDR1 is MNHEY and CDR2 SVGAGI. Trimming took 4 bases from V and 6 from J; bases not matched to a gene: 6. The CDR3 length is 14 residues. CDR3 in DNA: TGTGCCAGCAGTTCCCCTGGGACAGGGAAGACCCAGTACTTC. It yields the protein CASSSPGTGKTQYF.

This chain joins TRBV6-5 and TRBJ1-1; the D gene is possibly TRBD1 (5 bases). Between the trimmed V and J ends, which lost 0 bases and 1 base, there was a span of 9 bases. The CDR3 spans 15 residues. Germline-derived CDR1 and CDR2 are MNHEY and SVGAGI. CDR3 sequence reads: CASSYSTVTNTEAFF. For the CDR3, the DNA is TGTGCCAGCAGTTACTCGACAGTAACGAACACTGAAGCTTTCTTT.

This chain joins TRBV7-2 and TRBJ2-7; maybe TRBD2 (6 bases). In germline, CDR1 is SGHTA, CDR2 FQGNSA. The V end was cut by 5 bases, the J end by 3 bases, with 11 bases between. This CDR3 is built from 13 residues. DNA for the CDR3: TGTGCCAGCAGCAAGCGGGTCTACTACGAGCAGTACTTC. Translated: CASSKRVYYEQYF.

The chain joins TRBV19 to TRBJ1-2, with D hard to call. V lost 7 bases to trimming and J lost 3 bases, with 12 bases between them. CDR1 and CDR2 from the germline V gene are LNHDA and SQIVND (reference sequence). The CDR3 totals 13 residues. The CDR3 region has the DNA TGTGCCAGTATGGAGGGCGGATACTATGGCTACACCTTC. Translated, it gives CASMEGGYYGYTF.

The J gene is TRBJ2-3, the V gene TRBV7-2; D may be TRBD1 or TRBD2 (5 bases each). Germline V gives CDR1 SGHTA, CDR2 FQGNSA. Trimming took off 1 base at V and 6 bases at J, with 11 bases between the two ends. There are 14 residues in the CDR3. DNA of the CDR3: TGTGCCAGCAGCTTAGGGGTCAGGGAGGATACGCAGTATTTT. The encoded protein is CASSLGVREDTQYF.

This chain connects TRBV6-5 to TRBJ1-2; no definite D call. CDR3 size: 15 residues. Trimming left V 6 bases short and J 0 bases short, with 14 bases between. From germline, CDR1 is MNHEY and CDR2 SVGAGI. The CDR3 here is CASRPRRATNYGYTF. In nucleotides, the CDR3 is TGTGCCAGCAGGCCAAGAAGGGCTACTAACTATGGCTACACCTTC.